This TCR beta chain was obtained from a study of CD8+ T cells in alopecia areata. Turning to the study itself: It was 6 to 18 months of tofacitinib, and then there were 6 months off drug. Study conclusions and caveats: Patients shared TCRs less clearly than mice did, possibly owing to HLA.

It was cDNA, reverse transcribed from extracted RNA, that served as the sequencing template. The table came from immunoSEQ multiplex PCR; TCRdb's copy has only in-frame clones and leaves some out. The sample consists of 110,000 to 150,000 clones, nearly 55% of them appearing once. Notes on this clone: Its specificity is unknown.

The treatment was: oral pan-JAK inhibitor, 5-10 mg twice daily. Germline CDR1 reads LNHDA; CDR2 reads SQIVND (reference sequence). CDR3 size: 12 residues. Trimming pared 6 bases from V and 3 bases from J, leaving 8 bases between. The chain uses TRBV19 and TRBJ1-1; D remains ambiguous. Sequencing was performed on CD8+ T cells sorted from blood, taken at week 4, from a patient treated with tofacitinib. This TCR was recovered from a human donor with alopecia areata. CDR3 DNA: TGTGCCAGTAGGGTTCCCGACACTGAAGCTTTCTTT. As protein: CASRVPDTEAFF. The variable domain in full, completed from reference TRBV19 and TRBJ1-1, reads DGGITQSPKYLFRKEGQNVTLSCEQNLNHDAMYWYRQDPGQGLRLIYYSQIVNDFQKGDIAEGYSVSREKKESFPLTVTSAQKNPTAFYLCASRVPDTEAFFGQGTRLTVV.